This paragraph reports one T cell receptor (beta chain). Its antigen has not been determined. Base qualities are not provided; no much larger clone lies one nucleotide away. This specimen belongs to a study of technical replicates of blood from a few donors (dated by TCRdb to 2015 to 2018). Trimming removed 7 bases from V and 5 bases from J; the gene matches leave 5 bases unexplained. The CDR3 contains 13 residues, cysteine and phenylalanine counted. Just CDR3 DNA is preserved here, 39 bases in frame from base 1. Via the germline V gene (reference sequence), CDR1 is SGHAT and CDR2 FQDESV. The method behind the library was the immunoSEQ multiplex PCR assay. TCRdb took over this immuneACCESS table, retaining in-frame rearrangements with V and J assigned. Such tables are incomplete; in checked studies, under half of the missing clones stem from an unresolved V gene, and the remainder is unexplained. This sample gives about 75,000 clones in total; approximately 89% of them show up just once. The top ten clonotypes cover approximately 4.8% of the sample.

The sample comprised PBMCs. This sequence was found in a human donor in good health. Some clones in this sample may be carry-over from other donors' samples. The rearrangement combines TRBV11-1 with TRBJ1-1, with 9 bases aligning to TRBD1. The CDR3 reads CASIRTGETEAFF. The DNA is as follows: TGTGCCAGCATTAGGACAGGGGAGACTGAAGCTTTCTTT.